The clone carrying this TCR beta chain was seen just once. Its cognate antigen is unknown. Sequenced by immunoSEQ multiplex PCR; TCRdb stores in-frame clones only, minus some. The sample records some 30,000 clones, approximately 83% being singletons. Expansion of antigen-specific CD4+ T cells with viral peptide pools was carried out by the ViraFEST assay before sequencing. Culture proceeded for under twelve days, and CD4+ T cells were then isolated. The cohort was immunized with two doses of either the BNT162b2 or mRNA-1273 vaccine. Vaccinated recipients, who were negative for nucleocapsid antibodies, had no history of SARS-CoV-2 infection. Days 3 and 7 saw half the medium replaced with IL-2 medium. This CDR3 comprises 18 residues. Germline V gene lookup returns CDR1 WSHSY and CDR2 SAAADI. Losses at the gene ends were 5 bases for V and 2 bases for J; bases not matched to a gene: 17. This sample is drawn from a study of vaccination effects on CD4 cells after COVID-19. Across the whole study: Samples were taken post-vaccine, and their median timing was 72 days after the second dose. Overall study results and limits: Infection- and vaccine-induced clones contracted markedly late after vaccination.

This TCR was recovered from a human donor who received a COVID-19 vaccine. Some clones in this sample may be carry-over from other donors' samples. The material was CD4+ T cells from PBMCs cultured with HCoV-NL63 spike peptides, obtained after COVID-19 vaccination. The chain uses TRBV10-2 and TRBJ1-2; TRBD1 aligns across 7 bases. The CDR3 is CASSRQGSLLDLNYGYTF. CDR3 bases: TGCGCCAGCAGTCGACAGGGCTCACTCTTAGACTTGAACTATGGCTACACCTTC.